The 26 T cell receptor beta chains below were found in one sample sequenced in a study of blood T cell repertoires in COVID-19 (dated by TCRdb to the early 2020s). Library creation used the immunoSEQ multiplex PCR assay. TCRdb provides this immuneACCESS table in a form limited to in-frame rearrangements. Some clones are lacking; in checked studies, under half of them reflect an unresolved V gene, and why the rest are absent is not known. In this sample the table shows 250,000 or so clones, roughly 89% of which occur a single time. The top ten clones comprise around 2.3% of the sample. Sequences were obtained from peripheral blood. These receptor sequences come from a woman aged 55-75 years with COVID-19, enrolled during active disease.

The chain carries TRBV5-1 and TRBJ2-2, with 9 bases aligning to TRBD2. The CDR3 covers 15 residues. Germline lookup yields CDR1 SGHRS and CDR2 YFSETQ. The ends lost 5 bases at V and 3 bases at J; junction bases unmatched: 5. CDR3 in DNA: TGCGCCAGCAGGCCGTTAGCGGGGGACACCGGGGAGCTGTTTTTT. This codes for CASRPLAGDTGELFF.

This chain's CDR3 is CASSSGQAQETQYF. DNA for the CDR3: TGCGCCAGCAGCTCGGGACAGGCCCAAGAGACCCAGTACTTC. The chain couples TRBV5-1 to TRBJ2-5; 8 bases line up with TRBD1. Germline CDR1 is SGHRS and CDR2 is YFSETQ. This CDR3 is built from 14 residues. Unmatched junction bases numbered 2, after V lost 3 bases and J lost 1 base.

The chain uses TRBV6-5 and TRBJ2-3; the D is unclear. The germline V gene has CDR1 MNHEY and CDR2 SVGAGI. The CDR3 length is 13 residues. The V end was cut by 5 bases, the J end by 4 bases, with 10 bases between. DNA of the CDR3: TGTGCCAGCAGTCCCCAGTGGTCAGATACGCAGTATTTT. This translates into CASSPQWSDTQYF.

The V gene is TRBV30, the J gene TRBJ1-5, with D perhaps matching TRBD1 (6 bases). The germline gives CDR1 GTSNPN, CDR2 SVGIG (reference sequence). This CDR3 is built from 13 residues. V lost 4 bases and J 5 bases, leaving 12 bases between the germline ends. The CDR3: CAWMSGGDQPQHF. CDR3 nucleotide sequence: TGTGCCTGGATGTCGGGGGGCGATCAGCCCCAGCATTTT.

The rearrangement links TRBV30 to TRBJ1-1; D unclear. Germline CDR1 and CDR2: GTSNPN and SVGIG (reference sequence). The CDR3 has 13 amino acids. V was cut by 8 bases and J by 2 bases, with 15 bases left in between. Here the CDR3 DNA reads TGTGCCGGGGTTCGCAGTTCAAACACTGAAGCTTTCTTT. Its protein is CAGVRSSNTEAFF.

Many counts were recorded for this clone. The chain recombines TRBV4-2 with TRBJ1-4; 7 nucleotides agree with TRBD1. With V trimmed by 1 base and J by 8 bases, 10 bases remained unmatched. CDR1 and CDR2 (germline): LGHNA, YNFKEQ. The CDR3 consists of 16 residues. The CDR3 loop is CASSQVSRTGGEKLFF. The CDR3 DNA is TGTGCCAGCAGCCAAGTAAGCAGGACAGGAGGAGAAAAACTGTTTTTT.

The genes are TRBV5-1 and TRBJ1-1; D call uncertain. V was clipped by 2 bases and J by 8 bases, with 13 bases between them. Germline lookup yields CDR1 SGHRS and CDR2 YFSETQ. There are 13 residues in the CDR3. The CDR3: CASSFNVEREAFF. The CDR3, as DNA: TGCGCCAGCAGCTTTAATGTAGAGAGGGAAGCTTTCTTT.

This clone is a singleton in its sample. The chain employs TRBV15 and TRBJ2-5, with D possibly TRBD1 on 6 matching bases. The ends were cut back, 5 bases at V and 0 bases at J, with 19 bases in the middle. From germline, CDR1 is LNHNV and CDR2 YYDKDF (reference sequence). The CDR3 contains 17 residues. The CDR3 protein is CATSRRWGPRYQETQYF. CDR3 DNA sequence: TGTGCCACCAGCCGGCGCTGGGGGCCTAGGTACCAAGAGACCCAGTACTTC.

The chain uses TRBV6-5 and TRBJ1-1; possibly TRBD1 for D (6 bases). The CDR3 totals 14 residues. The germline gives CDR1 MNHEY, CDR2 SVGAGI. V was pared by 6 bases and J by 4 bases, with 15 bases between. The CDR3 sequence: CASSERGGATEAFF. The CDR3 region has the DNA TGTGCCAGCAGCGAGAGGGGGGGTGCCACTGAAGCTTTCTTT.

This clone was picked up a small number of times. V gene TRBV25-1 combines with J gene TRBJ1-5, with 7 bases identical to TRBD1. V lost 5 bases, J lost 5 bases, and 9 bases stayed unmatched. The CDR3 has 15 residues. Germline V gene lookup returns CDR1 MGHDK and CDR2 SYGVNS. CDR3 sequence: CASSPLRGPDQPQHF. The DNA of the CDR3 is TGTGCCAGCAGTCCCTTAAGGGGGCCCGATCAGCCCCAGCATTTT.

Only a few counts were recorded for this clone. This sequence joins TRBV27 and TRBJ1-1; 7 bases are a match to TRBD1. The junction had 14 bases not matched to a gene; V was cut back by 3 bases and J by 1 base. The CDR3 runs 18 residues. Germline V lookup: CDR1 MNHEY, CDR2 SMNVEV (reference sequence). CDR3 sequence reads: CASSFAPFPGQRNTEAFF. The CDR3 bases are TGTGCCAGCAGTTTTGCCCCATTTCCGGGACAGAGGAACACTGAAGCTTTCTTT.

The genes are TRBV2 and TRBJ1-2, with 8 bases identical to TRBD1. The V segment lost 2 bases and the J segment 4 bases; nucleotides outside the gene matches: 0. Germline V gives CDR1 SNHLY, CDR2 FYNNEI. The CDR3 contains 13 residues. The CDR3 nucleotides read TGTGCCAGCAGTGAACAGGGGGCCTATGGCTACACCTTC. It codes for CASSEQGAYGYTF.

V and J are TRBV5-6 and TRBJ2-6; 12 positions agree with TRBD1. This CDR3 has 19 residues. Germline trimming cut 0 bases from V and 2 bases from J; bases unmatched to any gene: 6. Germline loops: CDR1 SGHDT, CDR2 YYEEEE. The chain's CDR3 is CASSLERGQGAAGANVLTF. CDR3 DNA sequence: TGTGCCAGCAGCTTGGAAAGGGGACAGGGGGCAGCTGGGGCCAACGTCCTGACTTTC.

V gene TRBV11-2 combines with J gene TRBJ2-1, with 7 bases fitting TRBD1. Germline V lookup: CDR1 SGHAT, CDR2 FQNNGV. The CDR3 totals 16 residues. Losses at the gene ends were 5 bases for V and 1 base for J; bases not matched to a gene: 8. The CDR3 DNA is TGTGCCAGCAGCCTCATACAGGGGATGTCCTACAATGAGCAGTTCTTC. It translates to CASSLIQGMSYNEQFF.

The chain has TRBV11-2 and TRBJ1-1; D gene uncertain. CDR1 and CDR2 from the germline V gene are SGHAT and FQNNGV. V lost 7 bases and J lost 3, with 18 bases in between. There are 15 residues in the CDR3. The CDR3 coding sequence is TGTGCCAGCACCATAGCTTCCGGAGGGTACACTGAAGCTTTCTTT. Protein sequence: CASTIASGGYTEAFF.

The rearrangement joins TRBV11-2 to TRBJ2-1; D call uncertain. The V end was cut by 2 bases, the J end by 0 bases, with 11 bases between. CDR1 SGHAT and CDR2 FQNNGV come from the germline V gene. The CDR3 loop spans 16 amino acids. In DNA form, the CDR3 reads TGTGCCAGCAGCTTAAGGCAGGATCGCTCCTACAATGAGCAGTTCTTC. This gives the protein CASSLRQDRSYNEQFF. Combining the CDR3 with reference TRBV11-2 and TRBJ2-1 gives the whole variable domain EAGVAQSPRYKIIEKRQSVAFWCNPISGHATLYWYQQILGQGPKLLIQFQNNGVVDDSQLPKDRFSAERLKGVDSTLKIQPAKLEDSAVYLCASSLRQDRSYNEQFFGPGTRLTVL.

The chain couples TRBV5-4 to TRBJ2-2; 8 positions agree with TRBD1. The germline gives CDR1 SGHNT, CDR2 YYREEE (reference sequence). The CDR3 has 16 residues. V was pared by 5 bases and J by 2 bases, with 8 bases of the junction left unmatched. As DNA, the CDR3 is TGTGCCAGCAGAGCAACAGGGGGTCGTAACACCGGGGAGCTGTTTTTT. This encodes CASRATGGRNTGELFF.

The CDR3 reads CASSSGQGIAQYF. CDR3 DNA: TGTGCCAGTAGTAGCGGACAGGGGATAGCGCAGTATTTT. The chain recombines TRBV19 with TRBJ2-3; TRBD1 aligns across 9 bases. The V gene's germline CDR1 is LNHDA and CDR2 SQIVND (reference sequence). The CDR3 runs to 13 residues. V was clipped by 4 bases and J by 10 bases; unmatched bases: 6.

The chain recombines TRBV4-3 with TRBJ1-6; 10 bases align to TRBD1. The CDR3 runs 18 residues. Trimming removed 0 bases from V and 11 bases from J; junction bases left unmatched: 13. Germline CDR1 reads LGHNA; CDR2 reads YSLEER. The CDR3 nucleotides are TGCGCCAGCAGCCAAGAAATGGTGGCGACAGGGGGCTCAGCACCCCTCCACTTT. It codes for CASSQEMVATGGSAPLHF.

This chain joins TRBV19 and TRBJ2-7, with 8 bases lining up with TRBD1. The CDR3 runs to 17 residues. CDR1 is LNHDA and CDR2 is SQIVND in the germline V gene (reference sequence). With 3 bases clipped from V and 0 bases from J, the junction kept 10 bases outside the gene matches. CDR3 DNA sequence: TGTGCCAGTAGTATCGGTTCAGGAGGACAGGGCTCCTACGAGCAGTACTTC. Its translation: CASSIGSGGQGSYEQYF.

This chain joins TRBV4-3 and TRBJ2-7, with 7 bases identical to TRBD1. Germline CDR1 LGHNA, CDR2 YSLEER. With V trimmed by 3 bases and J by 3 bases, 8 bases remained unmatched. The length of the CDR3 is 15 residues. This CDR3 is CASSQEEGQFYEQYF. The CDR3 DNA sequence: TGCGCCAGCAGCCAGGAAGAGGGACAGTTCTACGAGCAGTACTTC.

This chain connects TRBV30 to TRBJ1-1, with 9 bases that match TRBD1. The CDR3 runs to 13 residues. Germline lookup yields CDR1 GTSNPN and CDR2 SVGIG (reference sequence). V was pared by 3 bases and J by 4 bases, with 3 bases of the junction left unmatched. The CDR3 DNA reads TGTGCCTGGAGGGTGACAGGGGGCACTGAAGCTTTCTTT. Protein sequence: CAWRVTGGTEAFF.

The J gene is TRBJ1-1, the V gene TRBV6-2 or TRBV6-3; D is unresolved. V dropped 6 bases and J dropped 4 bases, with 9 bases sitting between them. This CDR3 region has 12 residues. CDR1 is MNHEY, CDR2 SVGEGT, per germline. The CDR3 reads CASSHRGTEAFF. CDR3 sequence (DNA): TGTGCCAGCAGCCATAGAGGCACTGAAGCTTTCTTT.

V usage is TRBV10-3 and J usage is TRBJ1-2, with D possibly matching TRBD1 (5 bases). The germline V and J ends were trimmed by 3 bases and 8 bases, with 16 bases remaining between them. In germline, CDR1 is ENHRY, CDR2 SYGVKD. The CDR3 has 14 residues. The CDR3 is CAISEPRQGGGYTF. For the CDR3, the DNA is TGTGCCATCAGTGAACCCCGGCAGGGCGGCGGCTACACCTTC.

This chain joins TRBV18 and TRBJ2-7; 12 nucleotides agree with TRBD1. This CDR3 is 18 amino acids long. Germline V gene lookup returns CDR1 KGHSH and CDR2 LQKENI. The V segment lost 3 bases and the J segment 2 bases; nucleotides outside the gene matches: 11. The CDR3 sequence: CASSPPGTGGLETYEQYF. The CDR3 DNA sequence: TGTGCCAGCTCACCCCCCGGGACAGGGGGCCTCGAGACCTACGAGCAGTACTTC.

This chain connects TRBV29-1 to TRBJ1-6, with D maybe TRBD1 (6 bases). Deletions cut 4 bases from V and 8 bases from J, with 15 bases between. Germline CDR1 SQVTM, CDR2 ANQGSEA. The CDR3 is 14 amino acids. The CDR3 region is CSVAEDRPDSPLHF. DNA of the CDR3: TGCAGCGTTGCCGAAGACAGGCCGGATTCACCCCTCCACTTT.